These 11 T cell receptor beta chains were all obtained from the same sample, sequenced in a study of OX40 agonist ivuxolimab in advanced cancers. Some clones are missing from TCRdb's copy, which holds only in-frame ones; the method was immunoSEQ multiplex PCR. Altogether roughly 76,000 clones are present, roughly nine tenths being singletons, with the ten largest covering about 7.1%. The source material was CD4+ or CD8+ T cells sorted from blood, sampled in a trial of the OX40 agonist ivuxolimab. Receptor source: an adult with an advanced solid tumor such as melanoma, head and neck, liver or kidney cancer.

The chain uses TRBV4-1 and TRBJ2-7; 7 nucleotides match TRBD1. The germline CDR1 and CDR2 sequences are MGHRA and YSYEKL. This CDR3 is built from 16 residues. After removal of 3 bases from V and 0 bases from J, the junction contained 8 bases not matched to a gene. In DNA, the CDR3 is TGCGCCAGCAGCCACAAATCCGGGACAGCCTCCTACGAGCAGTACTTC. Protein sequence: CASSHKSGTASYEQYF.

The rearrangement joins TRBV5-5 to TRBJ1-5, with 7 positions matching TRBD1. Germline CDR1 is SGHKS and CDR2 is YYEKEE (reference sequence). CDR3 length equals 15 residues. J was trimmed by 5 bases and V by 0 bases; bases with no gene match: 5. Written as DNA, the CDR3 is TGTGCCAGCAGCTTGGGAACAGGGGATGATCAGCCCCAGCATTTT. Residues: CASSLGTGDDQPQHF.

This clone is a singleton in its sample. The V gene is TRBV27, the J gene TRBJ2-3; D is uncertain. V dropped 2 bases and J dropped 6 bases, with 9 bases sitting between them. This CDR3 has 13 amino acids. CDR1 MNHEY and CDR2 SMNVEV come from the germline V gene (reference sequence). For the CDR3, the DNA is TGTGCCAGCAGTTTACTCCCCCGGGATACGCAGTATTTT. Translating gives CASSLLPRDTQYF.

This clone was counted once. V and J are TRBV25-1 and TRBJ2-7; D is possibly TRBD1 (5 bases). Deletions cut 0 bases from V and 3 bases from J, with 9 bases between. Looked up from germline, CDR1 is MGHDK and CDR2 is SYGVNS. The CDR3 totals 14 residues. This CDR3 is CASSEYTGHYEQYF. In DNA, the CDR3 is TGTGCCAGCAGTGAATACACAGGCCACTACGAGCAGTACTTC.

In DNA, the CDR3 is TGTGCCAGCAGCGCGCGGGACAGTTACACTGAAGCTTTCTTT. Amino acids: CASSARDSYTEAFF. The rearrangement uses TRBV9 and TRBJ1-1; TRBD1 aligns across 7 bases. The CDR3 is made up of 14 amino acids. Germline lookup yields CDR1 SGDLS and CDR2 YYNGEE. Trimming at V came to 3 bases and at J to 3 bases, leaving 5 bases not matched to a gene.

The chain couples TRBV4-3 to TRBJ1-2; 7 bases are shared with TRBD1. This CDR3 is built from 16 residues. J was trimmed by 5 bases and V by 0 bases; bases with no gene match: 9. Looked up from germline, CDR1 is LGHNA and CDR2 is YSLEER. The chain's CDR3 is CASSQDQDRTHYGYTF. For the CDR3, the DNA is TGCGCCAGCAGCCAAGATCAGGACAGGACCCATTATGGCTACACCTTC.

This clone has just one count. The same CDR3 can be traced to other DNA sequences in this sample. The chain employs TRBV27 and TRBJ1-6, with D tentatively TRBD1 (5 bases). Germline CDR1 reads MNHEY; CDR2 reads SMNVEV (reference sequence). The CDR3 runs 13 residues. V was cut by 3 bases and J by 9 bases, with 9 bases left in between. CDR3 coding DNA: TGTGCCAGCAGTTTGGGGGGATCTTCACCCCTCCACTTT. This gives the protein CASSLGGSSPLHF.

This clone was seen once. CDR3 sequence: CASSLALGSTEAFF. The CDR3 DNA follows: TGTGCCAGCAGCTTAGCGCTAGGGAGCACTGAAGCTTTCTTT. The chain joins TRBV7-6 to TRBJ1-1; D remains ambiguous. V lost 0 bases, J lost 4 bases, and 9 bases lay in between. The germline gives CDR1 SGHVS, CDR2 FNYEAQ. The CDR3 sequence is 14 residues long.

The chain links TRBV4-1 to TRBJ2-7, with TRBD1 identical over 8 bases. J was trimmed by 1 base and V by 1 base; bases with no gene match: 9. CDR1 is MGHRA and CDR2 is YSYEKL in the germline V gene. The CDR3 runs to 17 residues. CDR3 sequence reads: CASSQVGAGGFSYEQYF. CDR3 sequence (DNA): TGCGCCAGCAGCCAAGTGGGGGCAGGGGGCTTTTCCTACGAGCAGTACTTC.

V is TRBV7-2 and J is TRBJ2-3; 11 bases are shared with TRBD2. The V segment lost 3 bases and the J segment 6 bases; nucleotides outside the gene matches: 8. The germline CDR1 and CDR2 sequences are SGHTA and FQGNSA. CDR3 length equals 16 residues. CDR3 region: CASSFISGGAPDTQYF. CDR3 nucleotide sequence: TGTGCCAGCAGCTTTATTAGCGGGGGGGCTCCTGATACGCAGTATTTT. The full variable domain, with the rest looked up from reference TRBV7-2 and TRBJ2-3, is GAGVSQSPSNKVTEKGKDVELRCDPISGHTALYWYRQSLGQGLEFLIYFQGNSAPDKSGLPSDRFSAERTGGSVSTLTIQRTQQEDSAVYLCASSFISGGAPDTQYFGPGTRLTVL.

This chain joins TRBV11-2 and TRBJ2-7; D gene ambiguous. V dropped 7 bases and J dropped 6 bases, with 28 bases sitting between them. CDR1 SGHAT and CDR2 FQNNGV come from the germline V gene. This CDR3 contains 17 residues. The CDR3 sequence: CASTSPSTTLLRVEQYF. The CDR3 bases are TGTGCCAGCACTTCTCCCTCTACGACCCTCCTCCGGGTCGAGCAGTACTTC.